The clone carrying this TCR beta chain was seen more than once but under ten times. Its antigen is not known. Through a sample-barcoded 5' primer and a J-beta primer mix, a second PCR was run for 7 to 11 cycles. Each cDNA molecule, via a template-switch adaptor with 12 random nucleotides, was tagged. Any given sample supplied a minimum of 2.5 million CDR3-containing paired-end reads. A single record per CDR3 protein comes from TCRdb applying MiXCR to the 5' RACE reads. The data contain around 870,000 distinct CDR3 sequences, around 28% of them singletons. Germline V CDR1 and CDR2: MNHNY, SVGAGI (reference sequence). This CDR3 is built from 14 residues. V lost 0 bases and J 10 bases, leaving 15 bases between the germline ends. The sample is drawn from a study of blood T cells in healthy people across ages. General study results and limits: Not knowing donor CMV status may have confounded expanded clonotype changes.

What was sequenced was blood. The sequence came from a woman of 80 years or more in good health. This chain links TRBV6-6 with TRBJ1-1; possible D gene TRBD1, 5 bases. CDR3 sequence: CASSYSDVGGGAFF. The CDR3 nucleotides read TGTGCCAGCAGTTACTCGGATGTAGGCGGGGGAGCTTTCTTT.